The next 17 T cell receptor beta chains were all read from a single sample in a study. TCRdb independently ran MiXCR on the 5' RACE reads; one entry per CDR3 protein. The sample includes some 30,000 distinct CDR3 sequences, roughly a quarter seen only once; the top ten take less than 2.5%. Tregs were sorted as CD4+CD25+CD127-/low cells. Sequencing input: tumor-infiltrating Tregs sorted from the breast tumor. The receptors come from a female donor with breast cancer.

In its sample, this clonotype ranks as medium-sized. The chain is built from TRBV6-5 and TRBJ2-1; 8 nucleotides align to TRBD2. V was pared by 1 base and J by 8 bases, with 7 bases of the junction left unmatched. This CDR3 comprises 15 residues. CDR1 MNHEY and CDR2 SVGAGI come from the germline V gene. The CDR3 region has the DNA TGTGCCAGCAGTTACTTCTCCGGGACTAGATATGAGCAGTTCTTC. As protein: CASSYFSGTRYEQFF.

Ten or more counts support this clonotype. The gene calls are TRBV7-9 and TRBJ1-2; TRBD1 is a possible D gene (5 bases). This CDR3 has 16 residues. CDR1 SEHNR and CDR2 FQNEAQ come from the germline V gene (reference sequence). V was clipped by 5 bases and J by 2 bases, with 18 bases between them. CDR3 sequence (DNA): TGTGCCAGCAGCCTAGGGGAAAAGGCGTCCAACTATGGCTACACCTTC. This sequence encodes CASSLGEKASNYGYTF.

In the case of this clonotype: This may come from a read error, since a much larger clone is one base off. J is TRBJ1-3 and V is TRBV6-6; D unresolved. The CDR3 is made up of 16 amino acids. The germline V and J ends were trimmed by 6 bases and 0 bases, with 15 bases remaining between them. The germline gives CDR1 MNHNY, CDR2 SVGAGI (reference sequence). CDR3 region: CASSPPGSSSGNTIYF. The CDR3 DNA is TGTGCCAGCAGCCCCCCCGGGAGCAGCTCTGGAAACACCATATATTTT.

Ten or more counts support this clonotype. This CDR3 reads CASSYGQFNQPQHF. CDR3 nucleotides: TGTGCCAGCAGTTACGGGCAGTTCAATCAGCCCCAGCATTTT. The chain combines TRBV6-5 with TRBJ1-5; unclear D gene. With 2 bases removed from V and 3 bases from J, the gap between germline ends came to 8 bases. In germline, CDR1 is MNHEY, CDR2 SVGAGI. This CDR3 is built from 14 residues.

The chain links TRBV7-2 to TRBJ1-2, with D unclear. Germline values: CDR1 SGHTA, CDR2 FQGNSA. The CDR3 is 14 residues long. V dropped 2 bases and J dropped 2 bases, with 9 bases sitting between them. The DNA of the CDR3 is TGTGCCAGCAGCTTAAAAGATCAAAACTATGGCTACACCTTC. It specifies CASSLKDQNYGYTF. Complete variable domain (other parts from reference TRBV7-2 and TRBJ1-2): GAGVSQSPSNKVTEKGKDVELRCDPISGHTALYWYRQSLGQGLEFLIYFQGNSAPDKSGLPSDRFSAERTGGSVSTLTIQRTQQEDSAVYLCASSLKDQNYGYTFGSGTRLTVV.

This clonotype has a count of ten or more. This chain connects TRBV15 to TRBJ2-5; D unresolved. In germline, CDR1 is LNHNV, CDR2 YYDKDF (reference sequence). Deletions cut 1 base from V and 1 base from J, with 10 bases between. CDR3 size: 15 residues. CDR3 nucleotides: TGTGCCACCAGCAGAGTGGCAGGCCTCCAAGAGACCCAGTACTTC. It codes for CATSRVAGLQETQYF.

The table lists this clonotype with a few counts. V and J are TRBV7-9 and TRBJ2-7; 7 nucleotides align to TRBD2. Per germline, CDR1 SEHNR and CDR2 FQNEAQ (reference sequence). The CDR3 has 13 amino acids. V lost 5 bases to trimming and J lost 6 bases; unmatched junction nucleotides: 7. Written as DNA, the CDR3 is TGTGCCAGCAGCCATAGCGGGTTGGGCGAGCAGTACTTC. Residues: CASSHSGLGEQYF.

This clonotype has a count of ten or more. The chain links TRBV29-1 to TRBJ2-1; D is possibly TRBD1 or TRBD2 (7 bases each). The ends were cut back, 0 bases at V and 9 bases at J, with 21 bases in the middle. CDR1 and CDR2 from the germline V gene are SQVTM and ANQGSEA. The CDR3 is 16 residues long. The CDR3 DNA reads as TGCAGCGTTGAAGACCCCAGGGGGAGGGTCCTGAGTGAGCAGTTCTTC. Encoded protein: CSVEDPRGRVLSEQFF.

V gene TRBV4-1 combines with J gene TRBJ2-1; 7 bases map to TRBD2. With V trimmed by 3 bases and J by 2 bases, 4 bases remained unmatched. This CDR3 contains 15 residues. Germline values: CDR1 MGHRA, CDR2 YSYEKL. CDR3 sequence: CASSHLGLAYNEQFF. As DNA, the CDR3 is TGCGCCAGCAGCCACCTCGGACTAGCCTACAATGAGCAGTTCTTC.

This clonotype has at least ten counts. The V gene is TRBV7-3, the J gene TRBJ2-2; 9 bases are a match to TRBD1. The J segment lost 5 bases and the V segment lost 3 bases, leaving 4 bases of the junction unmatched. The CDR3 is made up of 15 amino acids. Germline CDR1 SGHTA, CDR2 FQGTGA. The CDR3 is CASSLPGQGTGELFF. CDR3 nucleotides: TGTGCCAGCAGCTTGCCGGGACAGGGAACCGGGGAGCTGTTTTTT.

There are a few counts of this clonotype. V usage is TRBV11-2 and J usage is TRBJ2-1, with 12 bases identical to TRBD2. The CDR3 has 16 residues. J lost 3 bases, V lost 4 bases, and 4 bases had no gene match. Germline V gene sequence: CDR1 SGHAT, CDR2 FQNNGV. The CDR3 DNA is TGTGCCAGCAGCTACCTAGCGGGAGGGGGCTACAATGAGCAGTTCTTC. Protein sequence: CASSYLAGGGYNEQFF.

CDR3 DNA: TGTGCCAGCAGTGAGTGGACCGGGGTAGGGGGCTACACCTTC. Translating gives CASSEWTGVGGYTF. This rearrangement joins TRBV6-1 to TRBJ1-2; no clear D gene. In germline, CDR1 is MNHNS, CDR2 SASEGT. V lost 3 bases and J 8 bases, leaving 16 bases between the germline ends. The CDR3 loop spans 14 amino acids.

This clonotype has ten or more counts. This chain joins TRBV20-1 and TRBJ2-3; D is unresolved. This CDR3 is built from 11 residues. The germline gives CDR1 DFQATT, CDR2 SNEGSKA (reference sequence). V was clipped by 6 bases and J by 0 bases, with 4 bases between them. For the CDR3, the DNA is TGCAGTGCAACTAGCACAGATACGCAGTATTTT. Its translation is CSATSTDTQYF.

This clonotype was seen only a few times. A read error may explain this, as a much larger clone is one base away. The chain joins TRBV6-5 to TRBJ1-1; D uncertain. The CDR3 is 13 amino acids. Germline V gene sequence: CDR1 MNHEY, CDR2 SVGAGI. CDR3 loop: CAGSRIPNTEAFF. The CDR3 DNA reads TGTGCCGGCAGTAGGATTCCGAACACTGAAGCTTTCTTT.

Only a few counts were recorded for this clonotype. J is TRBJ2-7 and V is TRBV7-2; TRBD1 matches 9 bases. Trimming cost V 5 bases and J 2 bases; bases outside gene matches: 4. The germline V gene has CDR1 SGHTA and CDR2 FQGNSA. The CDR3 totals 14 residues. The CDR3 bases are TGTGCCAGCAGCCAGGACAGGGGACCCTACGAGCAGTACTTC. It codes for CASSQDRGPYEQYF.

This clonotype was seen ten or more times. The chain is built from TRBV4-1 and TRBJ1-1; D may be TRBD1 (6 bases). Germline lookup yields CDR1 MGHRA and CDR2 YSYEKL. The CDR3 sequence is 16 residues long. The V gene lost 1 base and the J gene lost 3 bases, with 15 bases spanning the gap. The CDR3 coding sequence is TGCGCCAGCAGCCAAGGGACCGGGCAGGGGTACACTGAAGCTTTCTTT. This encodes CASSQGTGQGYTEAFF.

About this clonotype: The junction shows a germline mismatch at one end, possibly a read error. V and J are TRBV6-5 and TRBJ2-3, with 9 bases lining up with TRBD1. CDR3 length: 14 amino acids. Germline V gives CDR1 MNHEY, CDR2 SVGAGI. This chain's CDR3 is CASRRQGGPDTPYF. The CDR3 DNA sequence: TGTGCCAGCAGACGACAGGGGGGTCCAGATACGCCGTATTTT.